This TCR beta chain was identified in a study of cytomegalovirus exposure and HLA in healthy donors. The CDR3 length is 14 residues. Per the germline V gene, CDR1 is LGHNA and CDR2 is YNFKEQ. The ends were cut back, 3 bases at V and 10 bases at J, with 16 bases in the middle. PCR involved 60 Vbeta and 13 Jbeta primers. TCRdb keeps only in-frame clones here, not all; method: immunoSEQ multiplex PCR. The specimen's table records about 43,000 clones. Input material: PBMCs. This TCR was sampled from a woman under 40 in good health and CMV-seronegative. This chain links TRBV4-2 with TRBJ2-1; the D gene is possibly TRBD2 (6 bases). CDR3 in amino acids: CASSQPWDSPEQFF. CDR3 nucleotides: TGTGCCAGCAGCCAGCCTTGGGACTCCCCGGAGCAGTTCTTC.